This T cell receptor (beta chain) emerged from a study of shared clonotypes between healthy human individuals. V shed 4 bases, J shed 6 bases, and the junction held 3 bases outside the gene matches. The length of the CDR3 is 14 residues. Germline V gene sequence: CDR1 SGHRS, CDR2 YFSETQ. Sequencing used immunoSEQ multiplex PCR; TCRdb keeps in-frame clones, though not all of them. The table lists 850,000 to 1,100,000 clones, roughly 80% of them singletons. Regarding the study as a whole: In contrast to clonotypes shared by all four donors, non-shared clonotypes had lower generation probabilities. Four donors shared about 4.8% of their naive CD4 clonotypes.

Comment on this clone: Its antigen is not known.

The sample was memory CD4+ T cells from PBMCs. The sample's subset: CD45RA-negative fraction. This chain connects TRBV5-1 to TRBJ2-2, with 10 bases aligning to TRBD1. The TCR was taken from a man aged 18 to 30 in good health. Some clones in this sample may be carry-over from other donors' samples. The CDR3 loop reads CASSPGQGAGELFF. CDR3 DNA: TGCGCCAGCAGCCCCGGACAGGGGGCCGGGGAGCTGTTTTTT.